Following are 30 T cell receptor beta chains from one sample sequenced in a study of blood T cell repertoires in COVID-19. Measured with immunoSEQ multiplex PCR; TCRdb has only the in-frame clones, and not every one. Here the sample spans about 170,000 clones, roughly four fifths being singletons. Sequencing input: peripheral blood. These receptors all stem from a human donor with acute or convalescent COVID-19. The donor label of this sample is uncertain.

The chain employs TRBV30 and TRBJ1-2; 9 bases match TRBD1. This CDR3 is 15 amino acids long. Unmatched junction bases numbered 6, after V lost 3 bases and J lost 1 base. Germline-derived CDR1 and CDR2 are GTSNPN and SVGIG (reference sequence). The DNA for the CDR3 is TGTGCCTGGAGCGCCGGGACAGGGAATAACTATGGCTACACCTTC. Amino acids: CAWSAGTGNNYGYTF.

The V call is TRBV5-1, the J call TRBJ1-1, with 11 positions matching TRBD1. The CDR3 consists of 15 residues. The trim removed 4 bases at V and 4 bases at J, leaving 6 bases unmatched. The V gene's germline CDR1 is SGHRS and CDR2 YFSETQ. CDR3 residues: CASSTSGTGGTEAFF. CDR3 DNA: TGCGCCAGCAGCACTTCCGGGACAGGGGGCACTGAAGCTTTCTTT.

This clone appeared once. This rearrangement joins TRBV6-1 to TRBJ1-1; D ambiguous. This CDR3 spans 15 amino acids. Deletions cut 1 base from V and 4 bases from J, with 13 bases between. CDR1 MNHNS and CDR2 SASEGT come from the germline V gene. This chain's CDR3 is CASSEEAAGSTEAFF. As DNA, the CDR3 is TGTGCCAGCAGTGAAGAGGCCGCGGGATCCACTGAAGCTTTCTTT.

The V gene is TRBV4-1, the J gene TRBJ2-2; 8 bases match TRBD2. Germline CDR1 and CDR2: MGHRA and YSYEKL. The trim removed 4 bases at V and 7 bases at J, leaving 8 bases unmatched. The CDR3 covers 15 residues. The CDR3 loop is CASSRGLASIGELFF. The CDR3 coding sequence is TGCGCCAGCAGCCGCGGACTAGCTAGCATCGGGGAGCTGTTTTTT.

As concerns this clone: The limits of the CDR3 on the DNA are not certain, so only TCRdb's listed CDR3 is given. V is TRBV12-3 or TRBV12-4 and J is TRBJ1-1; the listed D gene, TRBD1, was not tested against the DNA. The CDR3 has 12 residues if both end residues are counted. The CDR3: CASSFGTGTVFF.

The chain combines TRBV5-4 with TRBJ2-5; 7 bases are a match to TRBD2. Trimming cost V 0 bases and J 2 bases; bases outside gene matches: 4. This CDR3 spans 15 amino acids. From germline, CDR1 is SGHNT and CDR2 YYREEE (reference sequence). The CDR3 here is CASSLGALAQETQYF. CDR3 in DNA: TGTGCCAGCAGCTTGGGCGCACTAGCGCAAGAGACCCAGTACTTC.

The chain employs TRBV25-1 and TRBJ2-1; TRBD1 matches at 10 bases. The V gene end was trimmed by 2 bases and the J gene end by 0 bases; junction bases not matched to a gene: 4. The CDR3 is 17 residues long. The V gene's germline CDR1 is MGHDK and CDR2 SYGVNS. This CDR3 is CASSERTGGVSYNEQFF. In DNA form, the CDR3 reads TGTGCCAGCAGTGAAAGGACAGGGGGTGTCTCCTACAATGAGCAGTTCTTC.

V and J are TRBV20-1 and TRBJ2-6; a possible D gene is TRBD2 (5 bases). V lost 3 bases and J 4 bases, leaving 10 bases between the germline ends. Germline values: CDR1 DFQATT, CDR2 SNEGSKA (reference sequence). The CDR3 has 14 amino acids. CDR3 protein: CSASFLAGANVLTF. The DNA of the CDR3 is TGCAGTGCTAGTTTTTTAGCGGGGGCCAACGTCCTGACTTTC.

The V and J genes are TRBV7-2 and TRBJ2-5; no clear D. The V gene lost 1 base and the J gene lost 1 base, with 10 bases spanning the gap. The CDR3 covers 15 residues. Germline V CDR1 and CDR2: SGHTA, FQGNSA. CDR3 nucleotides: TGTGCCAGCAGCTTAGAGATGGCCATCCAAGAGACCCAGTACTTC. It translates to CASSLEMAIQETQYF. The full variable domain, completed using reference TRBV7-2 and TRBJ2-5, is GAGVSQSPSNKVTEKGKDVELRCDPISGHTALYWYRQSLGQGLEFLIYFQGNSAPDKSGLPSDRFSAERTGGSVSTLTIQRTQQEDSAVYLCASSLEMAIQETQYFGPGTRLLVL.

The V call is TRBV9, the J call TRBJ1-2; tentative D call: TRBD1 (6 bases). Looked up from germline, CDR1 is SGDLS and CDR2 is YYNGEE. Between the trimmed V and J ends, which lost 4 bases and 3 bases, there was a span of 10 bases. CDR3 length equals 13 residues. As DNA, the CDR3 is TGTGCCAGCAGCAGGACAGTTGACTATGGCTACACCTTC. This encodes CASSRTVDYGYTF.

This clone occurred a few times. The chain is built from TRBV7-2 and TRBJ2-2; possible D gene TRBD2, 6 bases. V shed 6 bases and J shed 1 base, with 12 bases lying between them. Per the germline V gene, CDR1 is SGHTA and CDR2 is FQGNSA. CDR3 size: 15 residues. The chain's CDR3 is CASRSGSGNTGELFF. The CDR3 nucleotides are TGTGCCAGCAGGTCGGGTAGCGGGAACACCGGGGAGCTGTTTTTT.

This clone was seen a few times. V is TRBV4-1 and J is TRBJ2-2; TRBD1 is a possible D gene (5 bases). V was cut by 5 bases and J by 6 bases, with 13 bases left in between. Germline CDR1 MGHRA, CDR2 YSYEKL. CDR3 length equals 14 residues. CDR3 sequence: CASSSQALAGELFF. Written as DNA, the CDR3 is TGCGCCAGCAGCTCACAGGCTCTGGCCGGGGAGCTGTTTTTT.

The V call is TRBV18, the J call TRBJ2-3; weak D call: TRBD1 (5 bases). Germline CDR1 is KGHSH and CDR2 is LQKENI. The CDR3 runs to 14 residues. V was shortened by 3 bases and J by 5 bases, with 12 bases between the two germline ends. The CDR3 loop is CASSPQGNKDTQYF. CDR3 bases: TGTGCCAGCTCACCCCAGGGAAACAAAGATACGCAGTATTTT.

In nucleotides, the CDR3 is TGTGCCAGCAGCCAACAGGGGGCCTCGAACACTGAAGCTTTCTTT. As protein: CASSQQGASNTEAFF. This chain joins TRBV3-1 (or the pseudogene TRBV3-2) and TRBJ1-1; 8 nucleotides line up with TRBD1. The CDR3 length is 15 residues. The germline V gene encodes CDR1 LGHDT and CDR2 YNNKEL (reference sequence). The V and J ends lost 2 bases and 1 base, in that order; junction bases with no gene match: 3.

CDR3 DNA sequence: TGTGCCAGCAGCGTTTCAGGGGTCGACACCGGGGAGCTGTTTTTT. This codes for CASSVSGVDTGELFF. The chain uses TRBV9 and TRBJ2-2; possibly TRBD1 for D (6 bases). The CDR3 covers 15 residues. CDR1 is SGDLS, CDR2 YYNGEE, per germline. Deletions cut 2 bases from V and 3 bases from J, with 11 bases between.

The rearrangement uses TRBV28 and TRBJ1-1, with 9 nucleotides matching TRBD1. Germline CDR1 and CDR2: MDHEN and SYDVKM. The junction had 10 bases not matched to a gene; V was cut back by 6 bases and J by 5 bases. The CDR3 runs to 15 residues. CDR3: CASSSRTGVRTEAFF. The CDR3 bases are TGTGCCAGCAGCAGCAGGACAGGGGTACGGACTGAAGCTTTCTTT.

This clone has just one count. The chain links TRBV5-1 to TRBJ2-1; TRBD1 matches at 8 bases. V gave up 0 bases and J gave up 0 bases; unmatched junction bases: 5. The CDR3 loop spans 17 amino acids. Germline V gene sequence: CDR1 SGHRS, CDR2 YFSETQ. The CDR3, as DNA: TGCGCCAGCAGCTTGGAGACAGGGGCCCGCTCCTACAATGAGCAGTTCTTC. Its protein product is CASSLETGARSYNEQFF. The variable domain in full, with the rest retrieved from reference TRBV5-1 and TRBJ2-1, is KAGVTQTPRYLIKTRGQQVTLSCSPISGHRSVSWYQQTPGQGLQFLFEYFSETQRNKGNFPGRFSGRQFSNSRSEMNVSTLELGDSALYLCASSLETGARSYNEQFFGPGTRLTVL.

The V and J genes are TRBV6-5 and TRBJ1-5; D might be TRBD1 (5 bases). V was clipped by 9 bases and J by 0 bases, with 15 bases between them. The CDR3 runs 15 residues. In germline, CDR1 is MNHEY, CDR2 SVGAGI. The CDR3 is CASLPDRASNQPQHF. The CDR3, as DNA: TGTGCCAGTTTACCCGACAGAGCTAGCAATCAGCCCCAGCATTTT.

This clone showed up just a few times. The chain couples TRBV27 to TRBJ2-7, with TRBD2 identical over 7 bases. V shed 3 bases and J 5 bases; nucleotides not matched to a gene: 10. CDR3 length equals 15 residues. Germline V lookup: CDR1 MNHEY, CDR2 SMNVEV (reference sequence). The CDR3 DNA reads as TGTGCCAGCAGTTTGATGGGAGGGACCGGCCACGAGCAGTACTTC. Amino acid sequence: CASSLMGGTGHEQYF.

The rearrangement joins TRBV29-1 to TRBJ1-1, with 8 positions matching TRBD1. Trimming at V came to 8 bases and at J to 4 bases, leaving 6 bases not matched to a gene. This CDR3 comprises 12 residues. From germline, CDR1 is SQVTM and CDR2 ANQGSEA. Here the CDR3 reads CSFDQGATEAFF. Written as DNA, the CDR3 is TGCAGCTTCGATCAGGGGGCCACTGAAGCTTTCTTT.

This chain connects TRBV10-3 to TRBJ2-7, with 9 nucleotides matching TRBD1. This CDR3 comprises 15 residues. Germline-derived CDR1 and CDR2 are ENHRY and SYGVKD. The V and J ends lost 6 bases and 2 bases, in that order; junction bases with no gene match: 8. The CDR3 loop reads CAIRNGTGRPYEQYF. CDR3 bases: TGTGCCATCAGAAATGGGACAGGGAGACCCTACGAGCAGTACTTC.

The genes are TRBV4-2 and TRBJ2-5, with TRBD2 matching 10 bases. CDR1 is LGHNA, CDR2 YNFKEQ, per germline. The CDR3 contains 20 residues. V trimming: 4 bases; J trimming: 1 base; junction bases outside the gene matches: 18. DNA of the CDR3: TGTGCCAGCAGCCGATCCGCGGGGGCTAGCGGGAGTCCCACCCAAGAGACCCAGTACTTC. This sequence encodes CASSRSAGASGSPTQETQYF.

The V gene is TRBV6-5, the J gene TRBJ2-7; TRBD1 matches at 10 bases. The trim removed 4 bases at V and 2 bases at J, leaving 8 bases unmatched. The V gene's germline CDR1 is MNHEY and CDR2 SVGAGI. CDR3 size: 16 residues. CDR3 in amino acids: CASSSLGQGEPYEQYF. As DNA, the CDR3 is TGTGCCAGCAGTTCCCTCGGACAGGGGGAGCCCTACGAGCAGTACTTC.

This clone is a singleton in its sample. The chain carries TRBV10-1 and TRBJ2-3; TRBD2 aligns across 7 bases. This CDR3 region has 16 residues. V lost 2 bases, J lost 5 bases, and 10 bases stayed unmatched. The germline V gene has CDR1 WNHNN and CDR2 SYGVQD (reference sequence). The CDR3 DNA reads TGCGCCAGCAGTGAGGGGACGAGCGGGGCCCTAGATACGCAGTATTTT. This translates into CASSEGTSGALDTQYF.

V usage is TRBV2 and J usage is TRBJ1-1, with 10 bases fitting TRBD1. Trimming at V came to 6 bases and at J to 6 bases, leaving 7 bases not matched to a gene. This CDR3 region has 14 residues. Looked up from germline, CDR1 is SNHLY and CDR2 is FYNNEI. CDR3 DNA sequence: TGTGCCAGCAGCCGGGACAGGGGAAGACCTGAAGCTTTCTTT. This gives the protein CASSRDRGRPEAFF.

The chain recombines TRBV4-1 with TRBJ2-1, with 9 bases matching TRBD1. J was trimmed by 4 bases and V by 0 bases; bases with no gene match: 4. There are 16 residues in the CDR3. Germline V CDR1 and CDR2: MGHRA, YSYEKL. Written as DNA, the CDR3 is TGCGCCAGCAGCCAAGATACAGGACAGGGGTACAATGAGCAGTTCTTC. It encodes CASSQDTGQGYNEQFF.

The gene calls are TRBV2 and TRBJ1-5; maybe TRBD1 (6 bases). The CDR3 spans 16 residues. The V gene lost 6 bases and the J gene lost 2 bases, with 17 bases spanning the gap. Looked up from germline, CDR1 is SNHLY and CDR2 is FYNNEI. The CDR3 region is CASSGTGRPGNQPQHF. CDR3 DNA: TGTGCCAGCAGCGGCACAGGGCGACCGGGCAATCAGCCCCAGCATTTT.

This clone was found a few times. The V call is TRBV7-8, the J call TRBJ1-2; the D is unclear. The CDR3 extends over 15 amino acids. The germline V gene encodes CDR1 SGHVS and CDR2 FQNEAQ. Trimming shortened V by 4 bases and J by 2 bases, and 14 bases separated the two germline ends. The CDR3 protein is CASSSQPTVNYGYTF. The DNA of the CDR3 is TGTGCCAGCAGCTCACAGCCTACTGTGAACTATGGCTACACCTTC.

The genes are TRBV5-4 and TRBJ2-3, with D possibly TRBD2 on 7 matching bases. Trimming shortened V by 0 bases and J by 5 bases, and 13 bases separated the two germline ends. There are 15 residues in the CDR3. Germline V gene sequence: CDR1 SGHNT, CDR2 YYREEE (reference sequence). The CDR3, as DNA: TGTGCCAGCAGCTTGGCGGGGGGCCGTGGAGATACGCAGTATTTT. Encoded protein: CASSLAGGRGDTQYF.

The chain uses TRBV19 and TRBJ2-5; 7 nucleotides agree with TRBD1. The CDR3 consists of 13 residues. Germline V gives CDR1 LNHDA, CDR2 SQIVND (reference sequence). The ends lost 6 bases at V and 5 bases at J; junction bases unmatched: 6. CDR3 in amino acids: CASRLTGTETQYF. CDR3 in DNA: TGTGCCAGTAGACTGACAGGGACGGAGACCCAGTACTTC.